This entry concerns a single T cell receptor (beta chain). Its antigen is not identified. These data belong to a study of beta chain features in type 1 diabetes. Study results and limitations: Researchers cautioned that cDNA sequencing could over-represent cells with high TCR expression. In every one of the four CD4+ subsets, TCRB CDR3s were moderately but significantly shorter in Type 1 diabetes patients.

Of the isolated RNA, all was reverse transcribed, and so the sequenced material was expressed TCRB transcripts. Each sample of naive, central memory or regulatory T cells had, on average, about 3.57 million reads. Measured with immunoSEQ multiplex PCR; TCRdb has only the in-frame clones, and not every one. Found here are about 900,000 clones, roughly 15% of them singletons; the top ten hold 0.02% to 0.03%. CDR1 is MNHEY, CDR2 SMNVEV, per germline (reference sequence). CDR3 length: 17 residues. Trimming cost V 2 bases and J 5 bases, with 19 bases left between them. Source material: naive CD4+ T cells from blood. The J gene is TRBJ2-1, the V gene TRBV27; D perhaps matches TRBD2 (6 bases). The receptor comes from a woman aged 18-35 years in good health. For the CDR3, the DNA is TGTGCCAGCAGTTTACTCCAACGCAGGAGGGGACACAATGAGCAGTTCTTC. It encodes CASSLLQRRRGHNEQFF.